This TCR beta chain was documented in a study of T cell responses to AZD1222 COVID-19 vaccine. Study-level results: Females made up more of the donors, who were largely white British, and clonal diversity may have come out too low. An increase in Spike-specific TCR breadth and depth was observed after two AZD1222 doses.

Pooled in the analysis were second doses at about 4 or about 12 weeks. As to this clone: What it binds is not known.

V lost 4 bases and J lost 1, with 2 bases in between. CDR3 length: 13 residues. Germline CDR1 is SGHDN and CDR2 is FVKESK. Generated by immunoSEQ multiplex PCR, the TCRdb table keeps only in-frame clones and is missing some. The sample contains more than 95,000 clones, 75% to 90% of which appear only once. This sample comprised peripheral blood, obtained 28 days after the second AZD1222 dose. The receptor was isolated from an adult who received the AZD1222 COVID-19 vaccine. This rearrangement joins TRBV14 to TRBJ1-6; D not resolved. The chain's CDR3 is CASSRSYNSPLHF. CDR3 bases: TGTGCCAGCAGCCGATCCTATAATTCACCCCTCCACTTT.